This T cell receptor beta chain was found in a study of T cells in Graves' hyperthyroidism and ophthalmopathy. RNA transcripts were the template for amplifying TCR beta CDR3 regions. TCR CDR3 underwent first-round RT-PCR with the HTBI primer set. TCRdb used MiXCR to reprocess the multiplex PCR reads, holding one entry per CDR3 protein. The data hold about 360,000 distinct CDR3 sequences, with under 15% observed a single time. V lost 4 bases and J lost 6; bases outside the gene matches: 3. This CDR3 has 13 amino acids. CDR1 MGHDK and CDR2 SYGVNS come from the germline V gene. This clonotype was counted ten times or more.

The sequencing sample was made of blood. The receptor was derived from a woman aged 18-29 years with Graves' hyperthyroidism. The chain recombines TRBV25-1 with TRBJ1-2, with 9 bases lining up with TRBD1. The DNA for the CDR3 is TGTGCCAGCAGTGCGGACAGGGGAGATGGCTACACCTTC. It codes for CASSADRGDGYTF.